The 32 T cell receptor beta chains listed next were all sequenced from one sample in a study of blood T cells in healthy people across ages. Sample-barcoded 5' priming and a J-beta primer mix drove a second PCR of 7 to 11 cycles. TCRdb re-derived calls from the 5' RACE reads in MiXCR, one entry per CDR3 protein. The sample has more than 800,000 distinct CDR3 sequences; 29% are singletons. Specimen: blood. The source of these receptors is a woman older than 75 in good health.

This clonotype was seen only a few times. This rearrangement joins TRBV4-3 to TRBJ1-6; TRBD1 agrees at 7 bases. The trim removed 0 bases at V and 7 bases at J, leaving 9 bases unmatched. The CDR3 has 17 amino acids. Germline V gene sequence: CDR1 LGHNA, CDR2 YSLEER. The CDR3 coding sequence is TGCGCCAGCAGCCAAGAACACGTTCAGGGGGGGAATTCACCCCTCCACTTT. It specifies CASSQEHVQGGNSPLHF.

This clonotype was seen many times. This chain uses TRBV3-1 with TRBJ2-1, with 12 bases lining up with TRBD2. V dropped 4 bases and J dropped 5; count of bases not matched to a gene: 6. The CDR3 consists of 16 residues. The germline V gene encodes CDR1 LGHDT and CDR2 YNNKEL (reference sequence). CDR3 in amino acids: CASSPLAGGLDNEQFF. As DNA, the CDR3 is TGTGCCAGCAGCCCTCTAGCGGGGGGGCTCGACAATGAGCAGTTCTTC.

A remark on this clonotype: This sequence may be a read error, since a much larger clone differs from it by one base. CDR3 sequence: CSAATLGFQVTQYF. CDR3 sequence (DNA): TGCAGTGCCGCCACTCTAGGGTTCCAAGTGACCCAGTACTTC. The chain recombines TRBV20-1 with TRBJ2-5; D is ambiguous. Germline V CDR1 and CDR2: DFQATT, SNEGSKA (reference sequence). This CDR3 is built from 14 residues.

This clonotype was counted a single time. This CDR3 is CASSSQTSGSVNEQFF. The CDR3 nucleotides read TGTGCCAGCAGTTCTCAGACTAGCGGGAGTGTCAATGAGCAGTTCTTC. The chain is built from TRBV12-3 or TRBV12-4 and TRBJ2-1; 12 bases fit TRBD2. V was clipped by 4 bases and J by 6 bases; unmatched bases: 7. The CDR3 contains 16 residues.

CDR3 sequence: CASSLGPFESSYNEQYF. CDR3 coding DNA: TGCGCCAGCAGCTTGGGGCCTTTCGAGAGCTCCTACAATGAGCAGTACTTC. This sequence joins TRBV5-1 and TRBJ2-1, with D uncertain. The DNA end lines up better with TRBJ2-7; the J call may be wrong. The length of the CDR3 is 17 residues. Germline V gene lookup returns CDR1 SGHRS and CDR2 YFSETQ.

Remarks on this clonotype: This sequence may be a read error, since a much larger clone differs from it by one base. The J gene is TRBJ2-2, the V gene TRBV5-5; either TRBD1 or TRBD2 may supply D (5 bases each). The germline V gene has CDR1 SGHKS and CDR2 YYEKEE (reference sequence). This CDR3 has 15 residues. CDR3 loop: CASSSGTDNTGERFF. DNA of the CDR3: TGTGCCAGCAGTTCCGGGACCGATAACACCGGGGAGCGGTTTTTT.

The rearrangement uses TRBV5-6 and TRBJ1-4; maybe TRBD1 (6 bases). Looked up from germline, CDR1 is SGHDT and CDR2 is YYEEEE. Deletions cut 6 bases from V and 0 bases from J, with 12 bases between. The CDR3 is made up of 15 amino acids. For the CDR3, the DNA is TGTGCCAGCACCCGGGGGCCGTCAACTAATGAAAAACTGTTTTTT. Translated, it gives CASTRGPSTNEKLFF.

A few counts support this clonotype. The chain couples TRBV7-8 to TRBJ1-6; no clear D gene. The germline V gene encodes CDR1 SGHVS and CDR2 FQNEAQ. This CDR3 region has 15 residues. V was pared by 2 bases and J by 7 bases, with 12 bases between. CDR3 nucleotide sequence: TGTGCCAGCAGCTTATCCGGTCTTGGGAATTCACCCCTCCACTTT. Translated, it gives CASSLSGLGNSPLHF. The variable domain in full, with the rest retrieved from reference TRBV7-8 and TRBJ1-6, is GAGVSQSPRYKVAKRGQDVALRCDPISGHVSLFWYQQALGQGPEFLTYFQNEAQLDKSGLPSDRFFAERPEGSVSTLKIQRTQQEDSAVYLCASSLSGLGNSPLHFGNGTRLTVT.

The sample holds many counts of this clonotype. The chain couples TRBV2 to TRBJ2-3; D is perhaps TRBD1 (5 bases). V was trimmed by 9 bases and J by 6 bases, leaving 7 bases between them. Germline CDR1 and CDR2: SNHLY and FYNNEI. This CDR3 comprises 10 residues. The CDR3 DNA is TGTGCCAGGGGGCCCGATACGCAGTATTTT. Translated, it gives CARGPDTQYF.

This clonotype was detected ten times or more. The chain links TRBV7-2 to TRBJ1-2; D not resolved. The germline CDR1 and CDR2 sequences are SGHTA and FQGNSA. The CDR3 runs to 12 residues. The ends were cut back, 7 bases at V and 6 bases at J, with 12 bases in the middle. CDR3 DNA: TGTGCCAGCACCTTGGTGAAGAATGGCTACACCTTC. Translating gives CASTLVKNGYTF.

On this clonotype itself: A clone one base away is much larger, so this may be a read error. This chain joins TRBV12-3 or TRBV12-4 and TRBJ1-1; D is uncertain. The CDR3 runs to 16 residues. The CDR3 sequence is CASSPRRSEMNAEAFF. For the CDR3, the DNA is TGTGCCAGCAGTCCGCGTCGATCGGAAATGAACGCTGAAGCTTTCTTT.

Worth noting for this clonotype: Its ends do not fully match the called genes, so a read error is possible. The chain links TRBV9 to TRBJ2-6; tentative D call: TRBD2 (6 bases). This CDR3 comprises 14 residues. CDR1 is SGDLS, CDR2 YYNGEE, per germline. The CDR3 DNA is TGTGCCAGCAGCGTGTGGGGCGGGGCCAACATCCTGACTTTC. Its translation is CASSVWGGANILTF.

This clonotype came up a few times. The chain is built from TRBV7-9 and TRBJ2-2, with D possibly called TRBD1 or TRBD2 (7 bases each). Trimming left V 2 bases short and J 5 bases short, with 12 bases between. Germline V gene lookup returns CDR1 SEHNR and CDR2 FQNEAQ (reference sequence). CDR3 size: 15 residues. CDR3 bases: TGTGCCAGCAGCTTAAACCAGGGGGGGACCGGGGAGCTGTTTTTT. Translating it yields CASSLNQGGTGELFF.

The chain joins TRBV6-5 to TRBJ1-1; the match to TRBD1 covers 7 bases. J lost 6 bases, V lost 11 bases, and 9 bases had no gene match. CDR3 length equals 12 residues. CDR1 and CDR2 from the germline V gene are MNHEY and SVGAGI. This CDR3 is CAAWDRYSEAFF. The CDR3, as DNA: TGTGCCGCCTGGGACAGATATTCTGAAGCTTTCTTT.

A remark on this clonotype: A clone one base away is much larger, so this may be a read error. This likely comes from a read error, as the CDR3 has no conserved phenylalanine or tryptophan at its end. The V and J genes are TRBV7-2 and TRBJ1-5; D is perhaps TRBD1 (6 bases). Germline V gene data show CDR1 as SGHTA and CDR2 as FQGNSA. This CDR3 has 18 amino acids. Trimming pared 1 base from V and 2 bases from J, leaving 18 bases between. CDR3 protein: CASSLVARGSIGNQPQHV. Here the CDR3 DNA reads TGTGCCAGCAGCTTAGTCGCCAGGGGATCCATAGGCAATCAGCCCCAGCATGTT.

The rearrangement uses TRBV7-2 and TRBJ1-6, with TRBD1 matching over 10 bases. Germline V gives CDR1 SGHTA, CDR2 FQGNSA. This CDR3 contains 18 residues. V lost 0 bases and J lost 6; bases outside the gene matches: 8. CDR3 sequence: CASSLAVAGQGSNSPLHF. As DNA, the CDR3 is TGTGCCAGCAGCTTAGCGGTGGCGGGACAGGGGAGTAATTCACCCCTCCACTTT. Based on the CDR3 plus reference TRBV7-2 and TRBJ1-6, the full variable domain is GAGVSQSPSNKVTEKGKDVELRCDPISGHTALYWYRQSLGQGLEFLIYFQGNSAPDKSGLPSDRFSAERTGGSVSTLTIQRTQQEDSAVYLCASSLAVAGQGSNSPLHFGNGTRLTVT.

This clonotype was counted many times. J is TRBJ2-3 and V is TRBV20-1, with 11 positions matching TRBD1. V dropped 6 bases and J dropped 3; count of bases not matched to a gene: 2. The length of the CDR3 is 13 residues. Germline values: CDR1 DFQATT, CDR2 SNEGSKA (reference sequence). CDR3 protein: CSAGQGATDTQYF. As DNA, the CDR3 is TGCAGTGCCGGACAGGGGGCAACAGATACGCAGTATTTT.

The V call is TRBV6-2 or TRBV6-3, the J call TRBJ1-5, with unresolved D. The V and J ends lost 5 bases and 9 bases respectively, with 11 bases between them. The CDR3 loop spans 12 amino acids. Germline lookup yields CDR1 MNHEY and CDR2 SVGEGT. CDR3 amino acids: CASSPLRWPQHF. The CDR3 nucleotides read TGTGCCAGCAGTCCACTGAGATGGCCCCAGCATTTT.

On this clonotype: It may be a read error: a sequence one base away is much more abundant. Because the CDR3 is missing its conserved closing phenylalanine or tryptophan, this is likely a read error. V and J are TRBV5-5 and TRBJ2-1; D may be TRBD2 (6 bases). The DNA end is a closer match to TRBJ2-7, so the J assignment may be wrong. CDR1 is SGHKS, CDR2 YYEKEE, per germline (reference sequence). There are 13 residues in the CDR3. The CDR3 protein is CASSHPGVGEQYS. CDR3 coding DNA: TGTGCCAGCAGCCACCCGGGAGTGGGGGAGCAGTACTCC.

This clonotype came up many times. V gene TRBV11-1 combines with J gene TRBJ2-1, with D tentatively TRBD2 (5 bases). This CDR3 comprises 15 residues. Deletions cut 1 base from V and 10 bases from J, with 17 bases between. Per the germline V gene, CDR1 is SGHAT and CDR2 is FQDESV (reference sequence). Here the CDR3 DNA reads TGTGCCAGCAGCTTAGGGGCTAGCACGACAATAGAGCAGTTCTTC. As protein: CASSLGASTTIEQFF. The full variable domain, its missing parts supplied by reference TRBV11-1 and TRBJ2-1, is EAEVAQSPRYKITEKSQAVAFWCDPISGHATLYWYRQILGQGPELLVQFQDESVVDDSQLPKDRFSAERLKGVDSTLKIQPAELGDSAMYLCASSLGASTTIEQFFGPGTRLTVL.

The chain recombines TRBV7-9 with TRBJ2-7; no clear D. CDR3 size: 12 residues. V gave up 5 bases and J gave up 2 bases, with 7 bases separating them. From germline, CDR1 is SEHNR and CDR2 FQNEAQ (reference sequence). CDR3 sequence: CASSRNPYEQYF. The CDR3 DNA is TGTGCCAGCAGCCGAAATCCCTACGAGCAGTACTTC.

A few counts support this clonotype. A much larger clone differs from this one at a single base, so this may be a read error. The chain joins TRBV12-3 or TRBV12-4 to TRBJ2-1, with 7 positions matching TRBD2. After removal of 6 bases from V and 0 bases from J, the junction contained 5 bases not matched to a gene. The CDR3 covers 15 residues. CDR3 coding DNA: TGTGCCAGCAGGAGGCGGGGGAGCTCCTACAATGAGCAGTTCTTC. Its translation: CASRRRGSSYNEQFF.

This clonotype was seen at least ten times. The CDR3 sequence: CASSQEGTGTVGETQYF. CDR3 DNA: TGCGCCAGCAGCCAAGAAGGGACAGGGACAGTAGGAGAGACCCAGTACTTC. J is TRBJ2-5 and V is TRBV4-3, with 9 bases that match TRBD1. J gave up 4 bases and V 0 bases, and 9 bases lay outside the gene matches. The CDR3 contains 17 residues. Germline V gives CDR1 LGHNA, CDR2 YSLEER.

As for this clonotype: This may be a read error: a much more frequent sequence differs by one nucleotide. The chain carries TRBV11-3 and TRBJ2-7; perhaps D is TRBD1 or TRBD2 (6 bases each). CDR3 length: 13 amino acids. Germline V gene lookup returns CDR1 SGHNT and CDR2 YENEEA. CDR3 coding DNA: TGTGCTAGCGAGGGGGGATCTTACAATGAGCAGTACTTC. Protein: CASEGGSYNEQYF.

Many counts were recorded for this clonotype. The chain is built from TRBV12-3 or TRBV12-4 and TRBJ2-3; 7 nucleotides match TRBD2. The CDR3 is made up of 16 amino acids. V was clipped by 3 bases and J by 0 bases; unmatched bases: 6. The CDR3 DNA reads as TGTGCCAGCAGTTTTCGGGCGCGGGGGAGCACAGATACGCAGTATTTT. Translation: CASSFRARGSTDTQYF.

V gene TRBV2 combines with J gene TRBJ2-3; D is unclear. Germline V CDR1 and CDR2: SNHLY, FYNNEI. V was shortened by 6 bases and J by 5 bases, with 9 bases between the two germline ends. The CDR3 consists of 12 residues. CDR3 loop: CASRSGGDTQYF. CDR3 nucleotides: TGTGCCAGCAGGTCGGGTGGAGATACGCAGTATTTT.

This clonotype came up many times. The V gene is TRBV6-2 or TRBV6-3, the J gene TRBJ2-7, with D possibly matching TRBD1 (5 bases). The CDR3 has 14 residues. V lost 5 bases, J lost 3 bases, and 14 bases lay in between. Per germline, CDR1 MNHEY and CDR2 SVGEGT. In nucleotides, the CDR3 is TGTGCCAGCAGTAACCGACAGTATTACTACGAGCAGTACTTC. This encodes CASSNRQYYYEQYF.

Concerning this clonotype itself: One base away lies a much larger clone, so this may be a sequencing read error. The gene calls are TRBV9 and TRBJ1-2, with 7 bases fitting TRBD1. Per the germline V gene, CDR1 is SGDLS and CDR2 is YYNGEE. There are 17 residues in the CDR3. V lost 3 bases, J lost 8 bases, and 19 bases stayed unmatched. CDR3 in amino acids: CASSAATSWDSSVGYTF. DNA for the CDR3: TGTGCCAGCAGCGCCGCCACCTCTTGGGACAGTTCCGTAGGCTACACCTTC. The variable domain in full, with the rest retrieved from reference TRBV9 and TRBJ1-2, is DSGVTQTPKHLITATGQRVTLRCSPRSGDLSVYWYQQSLDQGLQFLIQYYNGEERAKGNILERFSAQQFPDLHSELNLSSLELGDSALYFCASSAATSWDSSVGYTFGSGTRLTVV.

The chain couples TRBV20-1 to TRBJ1-1, with D possibly TRBD1 on 6 matching bases. The V gene's germline CDR1 is DFQATT and CDR2 SNEGSKA (reference sequence). Trimming removed 6 bases from V and 1 base from J, with 18 bases in between. The CDR3 contains 15 residues. This CDR3 is CSAYPGGARNTEAFF. The CDR3 nucleotides are TGCAGTGCATACCCTGGGGGGGCGAGGAACACTGAAGCTTTCTTT.

This clonotype was detected a few times. A clone one base away is much larger, so this may be a read error. The rearrangement uses TRBV7-2 and TRBJ2-7, with D possibly TRBD1 on 6 matching bases. V was trimmed by 4 bases and J by 6 bases, leaving 13 bases between them. CDR1 and CDR2 from the germline V gene are SGHTA and FQGNSA. CDR3 length: 13 residues. CDR3 protein: CASSSRGWAEQYF. In DNA form, the CDR3 reads TGTGCCAGCAGCTCCAGGGGCTGGGCCGAGCAGTACTTC.

This clonotype was counted a single time. The chain couples TRBV20-1 to TRBJ1-4; 7 bases match TRBD1. The germline gives CDR1 DFQATT, CDR2 SNEGSKA (reference sequence). J lost 0 bases, V lost 6 bases, and 10 bases had no gene match. The CDR3 totals 16 residues. The CDR3 sequence: CSAAEGQLATNEKLFF. CDR3 DNA sequence: TGCAGTGCCGCGGAGGGACAGCTAGCAACTAATGAAAAACTGTTTTTT.

This clonotype was detected ten times or more. This chain uses TRBV7-2 with TRBJ1-2; 7 nucleotides match TRBD1. The CDR3 contains 16 residues. CDR1 SGHTA and CDR2 FQGNSA come from the germline V gene. The ends lost 2 bases at V and 0 bases at J; junction bases unmatched: 6. The CDR3 protein is CASSLNQGGSNYGYTF. CDR3 bases: TGTGCCAGCAGCTTAAATCAAGGGGGCTCTAACTATGGCTACACCTTC.